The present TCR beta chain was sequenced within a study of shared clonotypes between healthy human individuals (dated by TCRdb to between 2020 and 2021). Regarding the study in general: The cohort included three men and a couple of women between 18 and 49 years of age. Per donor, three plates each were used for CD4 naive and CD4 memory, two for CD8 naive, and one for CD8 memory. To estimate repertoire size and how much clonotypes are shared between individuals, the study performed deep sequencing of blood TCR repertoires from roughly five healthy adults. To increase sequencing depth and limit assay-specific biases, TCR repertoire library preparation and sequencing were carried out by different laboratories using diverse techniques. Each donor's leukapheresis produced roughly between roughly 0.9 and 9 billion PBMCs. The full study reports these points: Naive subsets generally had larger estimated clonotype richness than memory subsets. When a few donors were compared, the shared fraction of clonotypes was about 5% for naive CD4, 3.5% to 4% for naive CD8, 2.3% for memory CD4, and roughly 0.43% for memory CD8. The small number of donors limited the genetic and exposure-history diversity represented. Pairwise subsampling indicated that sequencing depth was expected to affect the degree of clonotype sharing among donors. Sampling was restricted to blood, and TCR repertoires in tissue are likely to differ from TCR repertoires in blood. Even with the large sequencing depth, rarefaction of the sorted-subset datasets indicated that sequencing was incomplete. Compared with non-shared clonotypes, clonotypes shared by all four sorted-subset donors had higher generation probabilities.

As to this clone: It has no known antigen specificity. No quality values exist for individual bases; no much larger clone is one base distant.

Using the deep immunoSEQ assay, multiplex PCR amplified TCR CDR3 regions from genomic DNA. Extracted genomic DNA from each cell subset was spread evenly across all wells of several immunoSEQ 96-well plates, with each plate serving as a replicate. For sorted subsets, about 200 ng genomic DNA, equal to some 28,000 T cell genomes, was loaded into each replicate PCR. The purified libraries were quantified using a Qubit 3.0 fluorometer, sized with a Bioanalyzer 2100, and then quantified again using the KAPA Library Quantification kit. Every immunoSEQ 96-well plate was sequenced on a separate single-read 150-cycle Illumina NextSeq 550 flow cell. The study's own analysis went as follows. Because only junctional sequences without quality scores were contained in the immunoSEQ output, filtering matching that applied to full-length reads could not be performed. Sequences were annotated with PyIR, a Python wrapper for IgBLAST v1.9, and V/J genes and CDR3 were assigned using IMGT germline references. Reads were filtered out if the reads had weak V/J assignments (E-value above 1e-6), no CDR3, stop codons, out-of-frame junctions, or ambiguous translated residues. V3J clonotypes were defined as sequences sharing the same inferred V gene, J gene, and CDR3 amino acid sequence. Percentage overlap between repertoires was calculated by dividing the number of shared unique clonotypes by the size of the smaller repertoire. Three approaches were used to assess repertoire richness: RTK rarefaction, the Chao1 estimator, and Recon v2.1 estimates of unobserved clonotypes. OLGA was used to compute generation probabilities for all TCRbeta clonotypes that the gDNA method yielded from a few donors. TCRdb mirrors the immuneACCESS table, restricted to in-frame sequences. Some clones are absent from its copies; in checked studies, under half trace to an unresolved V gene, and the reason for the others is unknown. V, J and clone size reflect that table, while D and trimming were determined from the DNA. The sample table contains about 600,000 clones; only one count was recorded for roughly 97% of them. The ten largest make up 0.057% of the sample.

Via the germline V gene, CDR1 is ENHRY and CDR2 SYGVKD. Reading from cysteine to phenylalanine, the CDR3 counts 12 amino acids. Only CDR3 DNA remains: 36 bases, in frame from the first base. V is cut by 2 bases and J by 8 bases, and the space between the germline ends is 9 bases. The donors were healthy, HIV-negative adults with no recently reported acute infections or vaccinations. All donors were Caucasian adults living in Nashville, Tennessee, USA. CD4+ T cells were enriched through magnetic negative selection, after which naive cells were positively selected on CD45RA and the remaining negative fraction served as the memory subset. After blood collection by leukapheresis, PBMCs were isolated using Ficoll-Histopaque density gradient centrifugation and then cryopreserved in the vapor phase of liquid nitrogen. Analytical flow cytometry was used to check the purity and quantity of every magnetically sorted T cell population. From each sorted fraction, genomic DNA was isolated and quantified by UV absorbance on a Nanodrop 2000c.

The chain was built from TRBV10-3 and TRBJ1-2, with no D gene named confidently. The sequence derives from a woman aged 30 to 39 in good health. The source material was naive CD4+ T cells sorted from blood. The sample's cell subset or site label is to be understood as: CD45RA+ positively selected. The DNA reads TGTGCCATCAGTGAGGGGAGAAACGGCTACACCTTC. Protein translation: CAISEGRNGYTF.